The 9 T cell receptor beta chains below come from one sample, sequenced in a study of PD-L1 blockade in urothelial cancer. The data were produced by immunoSEQ multiplex PCR, yet TCRdb's version contains in-frame clones alone and is incomplete. The sample has about 76,000 clones, 80% to 95% seen once; the top ten hold about 0.94%. Time point noted: peripheral blood 6 weeks after treatment start. The specimen comprised PBMCs, sampled around atezolizumab (anti-PD-L1) treatment. All receptors come from a woman of 80 years or more with urothelial cancer.

The chain combines TRBV30 with TRBJ1-3; tentatively, D is TRBD1 (5 bases). The ends were cut back, 8 bases at V and 4 bases at J, with 18 bases in the middle. The CDR3 length is 14 residues. CDR1 is GTSNPN and CDR2 is SVGIG in the germline V gene (reference sequence). CDR3 bases: TGTGCCCGCCGGGGCAGGGAGGAAGGAAACACCATATATTTT. Its protein is CARRGREEGNTIYF.

V is TRBV28 and J is TRBJ1-1; possibly TRBD1 for D (6 bases). Germline V lookup: CDR1 MDHEN, CDR2 SYDVKM. With 9 bases removed from V and 2 bases from J, the gap between germline ends came to 13 bases. The CDR3 is made up of 13 amino acids. This CDR3 is CASRRGTNTEAFF. CDR3 DNA sequence: TGTGCCAGTCGCAGGGGCACAAACACTGAAGCTTTCTTT.

This clone was counted a single time. In DNA form, the CDR3 reads TGTGCCAGCAGTTTACTTGGGGGGATAGATACGCAGTATTTT. It yields the protein CASSLLGGIDTQYF. The chain is built from TRBV27 and TRBJ2-3; maybe TRBD2 (6 bases). Germline V lookup: CDR1 MNHEY, CDR2 SMNVEV (reference sequence). The V end lost 2 bases, the J end lost 5 bases, and 11 bases lay between the germline ends. The CDR3 runs to 14 residues.

CDR3 in amino acids: CSVQGAEAFF. The CDR3 nucleotides are TGCAGCGTACAAGGAGCTGAAGCTTTCTTT. The gene calls are TRBV29-1 and TRBJ1-1; D not resolved. V was shortened by 6 bases and J by 6 bases, with 8 bases between the two germline ends. Looked up from germline, CDR1 is SQVTM and CDR2 is ANQGSEA. This CDR3 is built from 10 residues.

In this sample, this clone turned up a few times. V gene TRBV7-3 combines with J gene TRBJ1-1, with D possibly matching TRBD1 (5 bases). CDR1 and CDR2 (germline): SGHTA, FQGTGA. V was pared by 0 bases and J by 1 base, with 9 bases between. The CDR3 contains 15 residues. CDR3 bases: TGTGCCAGCAGCTTAACGGGCGGGGGGAACACTGAAGCTTTCTTT. It specifies CASSLTGGGNTEAFF.

V gene TRBV28 combines with J gene TRBJ1-2, with D possibly being TRBD1 (6 bases). CDR1 and CDR2 (germline): MDHEN, SYDVKM. CDR3 length: 14 amino acids. Trimming left V 6 bases short and J 5 bases short, with 16 bases between. The CDR3 sequence is CASSDSQGRYGYTF. The CDR3 DNA sequence: TGTGCCAGCAGCGACTCACAGGGACGGTATGGCTACACCTTC.

The rearrangement uses TRBV19 and TRBJ1-1; 7 nucleotides match TRBD1. The CDR3 spans 15 residues. The germline V gene has CDR1 LNHDA and CDR2 SQIVND (reference sequence). V lost 6 bases and J lost 0; bases outside the gene matches: 7. The CDR3 region has the DNA TGTGCCAGTAGGGAACAGGGACAGCTGAACACTGAAGCTTTCTTT. It encodes CASREQGQLNTEAFF.

This clone was detected only a few times. The chain carries TRBV4-2 and TRBJ2-3; 12 bases are shared with TRBD2. With 2 bases clipped from V and 7 bases from J, the junction kept 7 bases outside the gene matches. The CDR3 length is 16 residues. CDR1 and CDR2 from the germline V gene are LGHNA and YNFKEQ. CDR3 coding DNA: TGTGCCAGCAGCCAACCTAGCGGGAGGGCTTCAAATACGCAGTATTTT. Its translation is CASSQPSGRASNTQYF.

The genes are TRBV7-9 and TRBJ1-1; 8 bases line up with TRBD1. Germline V gives CDR1 SEHNR, CDR2 FQNEAQ (reference sequence). V dropped 3 bases and J dropped 9; count of bases not matched to a gene: 12. The CDR3 runs to 15 residues. This chain's CDR3 is CASSFSLTGVSKAFF. The DNA of the CDR3 is TGTGCCAGCAGCTTCTCCCTGACAGGGGTCTCTAAAGCTTTCTTT.